This T cell receptor beta chain is drawn from a study of T cells after yellow fever vaccination. Findings of the study overall: Contaminating bulk clonotypes could be abundant in FACS-sorted repertoires.

This clonotype has at least ten counts. Its antigen is not known. Making TCR cDNA involved 5'RACE template switching, which added UMIs and a universal primer site. One entry per CDR3 protein results from TCRdb running MiXCR on the 5' RACE reads. The sample shows around 340,000 distinct CDR3 sequences, under 15% of them seen only once. The sample was CD4+ T cells sorted from PBMCs, taken 15 days after the yellow fever booster vaccination. The TCR originated in a young man who received the YFV17D yellow fever vaccine.

The CDR3 DNA reads TGTGCCAGCAGCTTAGGGGTGGGACGCCCTACCACAGATACGCAGTATTTT. The encoded protein is CASSLGVGRPTTDTQYF. V gene TRBV7-3 combines with J gene TRBJ2-3; either TRBD1 or TRBD2 may fit D (5 bases each). V shed 2 bases and J shed 2 bases, with 17 bases lying between them. CDR3 length equals 17 residues. Germline V CDR1 and CDR2: SGHTA, FQGTGA.